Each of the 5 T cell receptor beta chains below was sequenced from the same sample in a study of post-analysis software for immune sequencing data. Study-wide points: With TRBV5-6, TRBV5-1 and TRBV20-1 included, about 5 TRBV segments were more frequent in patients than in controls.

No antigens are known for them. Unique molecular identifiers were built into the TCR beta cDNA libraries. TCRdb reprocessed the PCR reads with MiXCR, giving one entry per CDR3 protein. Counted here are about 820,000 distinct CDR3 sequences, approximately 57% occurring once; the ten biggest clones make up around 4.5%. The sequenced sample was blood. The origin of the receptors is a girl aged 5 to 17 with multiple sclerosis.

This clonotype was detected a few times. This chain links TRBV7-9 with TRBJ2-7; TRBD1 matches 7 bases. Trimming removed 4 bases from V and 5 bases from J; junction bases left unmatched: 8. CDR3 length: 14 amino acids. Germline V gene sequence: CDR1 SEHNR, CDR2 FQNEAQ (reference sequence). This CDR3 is CASSSTGVRHEQYF. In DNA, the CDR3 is TGTGCCAGCAGCTCCACAGGGGTAAGGCACGAGCAGTACTTC. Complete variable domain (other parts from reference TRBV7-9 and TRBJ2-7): DTGVSQNPRHKITKRGQNVTFRCDPISEHNRLYWYRQTLGQGPEFLTYFQNEAQLEKSRLLSDRFSAERPKGSFSTLEIQRTEQGDSAMYLCASSSTGVRHEQYFGPGTRLTVT.

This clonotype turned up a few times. For the CDR3, the DNA is TGCAGTGCTAGAGATCCTAGGACAGGGGAGCCAGATACGCAGTATTTT. It codes for CSARDPRTGEPDTQYF. The J gene is TRBJ2-3, the V gene TRBV20-1; 9 bases are a match to TRBD1. V shed 0 bases, J shed 4 bases, and the junction held 8 bases outside the gene matches. In germline, CDR1 is DFQATT, CDR2 SNEGSKA (reference sequence). The CDR3 loop spans 16 amino acids.

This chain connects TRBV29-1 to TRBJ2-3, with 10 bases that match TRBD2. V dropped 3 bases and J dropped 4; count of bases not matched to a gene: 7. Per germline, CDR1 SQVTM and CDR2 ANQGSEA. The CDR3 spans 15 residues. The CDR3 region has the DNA TGCAGCGTTGATTTTGGGACTAGCGTGGCAGATACGCAGTATTTT. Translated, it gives CSVDFGTSVADTQYF.

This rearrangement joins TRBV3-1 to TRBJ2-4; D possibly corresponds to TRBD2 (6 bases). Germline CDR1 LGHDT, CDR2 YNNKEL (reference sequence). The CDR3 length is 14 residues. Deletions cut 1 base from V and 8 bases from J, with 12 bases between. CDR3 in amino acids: CASSQGDWRDIQYF. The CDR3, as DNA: TGTGCCAGCAGCCAAGGGGACTGGCGGGACATTCAGTACTTC.

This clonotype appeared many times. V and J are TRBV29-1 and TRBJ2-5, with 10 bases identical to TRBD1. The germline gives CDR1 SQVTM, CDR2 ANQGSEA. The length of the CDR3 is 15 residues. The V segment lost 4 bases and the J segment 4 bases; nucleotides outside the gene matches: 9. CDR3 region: CSVAAGQGFGETQYF. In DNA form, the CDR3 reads TGCAGCGTTGCGGCGGGACAGGGGTTCGGAGAGACCCAGTACTTC.